This TCR beta chain was sequenced during a study of blood T cell repertoires in COVID-19 (dated by TCRdb to the early 2020s). Background on the whole study: Samples covering the acute and convalescent phases of COVID-19 were provided by collaborators in the United States, Italy and Spain. The prospective study material was composed of cDNA or gDNA derived from T cells, B-cell-depleted T cells, or PBMCs. The dataset comprised deeply sampled blood TCRbeta repertoires from subjects exposed to, actively infected with, or recovered from COVID-19. The repertoires were released in a freely available public database intended as a resource for research on the immune response to SARS-CoV-2. The samples were drawn from two sources: the first 160 participants of the ongoing ImmuneRACE study, and 950 to 1,500 subjects contributed by 6 global collaborators. A de-identified subject ID, COVID-19 status, age in years and sex were almost always included in the sample metadata. Where available, HLA class I and class II types were obtained from metadata supplied by the sample provider rather than from assay-based typing.

What the study reported, not specific to this receptor: Clinical and demographic metadata were provided uncurated, with the amount varying by source and participant.

TCRbeta CDR3 regions were amplified from genomic DNA by means of the immunoSEQ Assay, a bias-controlled multiplex PCR. The source study handled its data this way. The number of nucleated cells in each sample was estimated from the amplification of reference gene primers within the assay. To quantify the absolute abundance of each unique TCRbeta CDR3 rearrangement, sequence reads were collapsed and filtered. For each sample, productive Simpson clonality was calculated as the square root of Simpson's diversity index over productive rearrangements. In its TCRdb copy, this immuneACCESS table keeps in-frame sequences only and misses some clones. Where compared with another copy, unresolved V genes explain less than half of these, and the others have no known cause. V and J calls and clone size are copied from that table; D and trimming were computed from the DNA. This sample holds about 200,000 clones; around 84% were observed only once. The ten most abundant clones make up 3.2% of the sample.

In the prospective study, participants were about 18 to 95 years old, resided in around 25 geographic areas of the United States, and were enrolled through a virtual design. Cohort assignment in the prospective study relied on participant-reported clinical history from a screening survey and a study questionnaire. A participant counted as exposed if, within 2 weeks of entering the study, that participant had been in contact with someone who had a PCR-confirmed or clinician-diagnosed COVID-19 case. Mobile phlebotomists in the prospective study collected whole blood, serum and a nasopharyngeal or oropharyngeal swab from every participant. Additional blood draws and questionnaires over an approximately two-month period could optionally be provided by prospective study participants. Before DNA extraction, blood samples from the prospective study were shipped at room temperature or frozen. A remark on this clone: Its recognized antigen is unknown. Base qualities are not at hand, and no much larger clone is one base apart.

The CDR3 covers 15 residues, taking in both the cysteine and the phenylalanine. Only the CDR3 portion is preserved as DNA: 45 bases, with reading frame beginning at the first base. For this chain, trimming is 0 bases at the V end and 3 bases at the J end, and the number of junction bases without a gene match is 5. The germline V gene gives CDR1 as MNHNS and CDR2 as SASEGT. Recombination linked TRBV6-1 to TRBJ2-7; TRBD1 matches 7 bases in the middle. The receptor comes from a woman in her 30s who had been exposed to COVID-19. Sequenced material: PBMCs or T cells enriched from blood (not recorded which). The nucleotides are TGTGCCAGCAGTGAAGCGCTGGGACAGCTCTACGAGCAGTACTTC. Translated, it gives CASSEALGQLYEQYF.